The present entry profiles one T cell receptor beta chain with its context. The data stem from a study of blood T cell repertoires in COVID-19. Study-wide background: COVID-19 samples, acute and convalescent, were from the United States, Italy and Spain. The cDNA or gDNA used as material had been derived from T cells, B-cell-depleted T cells, or PBMCs.

V lost 2 bases to trimming and J lost 6 bases; unmatched junction nucleotides: 13. Per the germline V gene, CDR1 is MNHEY and CDR2 is SVGEGT. CDR3 length: 17 residues. Clones were sequenced by immunoSEQ multiplex PCR, and TCRdb holds only the in-frame ones, with some missing. This table holds fewer than 40,000 clones, about 80% found once. V and J are TRBV6-2 or TRBV6-3 and TRBJ1-2; 9 bases map to TRBD1. The sequencing sample was made of peripheral blood. This sequence was found in a man aged 55 to 70 with active COVID-19. CDR3 residues: CASSYEKDRGLLDGYTF. The CDR3 nucleotides are TGTGCCAGCAGTTACGAAAAGGACAGGGGCCTTCTTGATGGCTACACCTTC.